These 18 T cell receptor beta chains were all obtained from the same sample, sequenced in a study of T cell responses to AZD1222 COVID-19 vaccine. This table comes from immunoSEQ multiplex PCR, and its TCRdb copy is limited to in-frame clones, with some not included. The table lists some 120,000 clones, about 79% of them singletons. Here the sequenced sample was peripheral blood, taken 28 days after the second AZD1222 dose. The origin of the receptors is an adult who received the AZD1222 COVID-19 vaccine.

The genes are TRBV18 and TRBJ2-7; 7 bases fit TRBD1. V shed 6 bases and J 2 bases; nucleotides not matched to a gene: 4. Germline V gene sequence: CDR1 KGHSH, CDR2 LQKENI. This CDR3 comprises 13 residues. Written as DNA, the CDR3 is TGTGCCAGCTCCCCGGGACAGACCTACGAGCAGTACTTC. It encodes CASSPGQTYEQYF.

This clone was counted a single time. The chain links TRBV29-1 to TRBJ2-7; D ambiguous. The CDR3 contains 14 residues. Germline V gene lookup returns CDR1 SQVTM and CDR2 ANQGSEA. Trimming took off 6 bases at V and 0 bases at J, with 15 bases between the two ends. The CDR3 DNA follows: TGCAGCGTGACCCCCAGTAGTCTCTCCTACGAGCAGTACTTC. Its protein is CSVTPSSLSYEQYF.

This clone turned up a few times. The chain's CDR3 is CASSQHTGYTF. CDR3 coding DNA: TGTGCCAGCAGCCAACACACTGGCTACACCTTC. The J gene is TRBJ1-2, the V gene TRBV3-1 (or the pseudogene TRBV3-2); no clear D. Per the germline V gene, CDR1 is LGHDT and CDR2 is YNNKEL (reference sequence). The CDR3 sequence is 11 residues long. V lost 2 bases, J lost 7 bases, and 5 bases lay in between.

CDR3 sequence reads: CASRKAGTGLSSYNSPLHF. In nucleotides, the CDR3 is TGTGCCAGTCGTAAGGCCGGGACAGGGTTAAGCTCCTATAATTCACCCCTCCACTTT. The V and J genes are TRBV19 and TRBJ1-6; 9 bases fit TRBD1. This CDR3 spans 19 amino acids. The ends lost 8 bases at V and 0 bases at J; junction bases unmatched: 14. CDR1 LNHDA and CDR2 SQIVND come from the germline V gene (reference sequence).

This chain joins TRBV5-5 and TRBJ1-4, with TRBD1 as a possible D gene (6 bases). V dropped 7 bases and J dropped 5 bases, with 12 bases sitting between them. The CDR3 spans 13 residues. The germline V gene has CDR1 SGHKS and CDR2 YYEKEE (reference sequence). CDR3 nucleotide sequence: TGTGCCAGCGATCAGGGGCTAAATGAAAAACTGTTTTTT. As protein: CASDQGLNEKLFF. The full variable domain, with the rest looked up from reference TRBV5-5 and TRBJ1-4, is DAGVTQSPTHLIKTRGQQVTLRCSPISGHKSVSWYQQVLGQGPQFIFQYYEKEERGRGNFPDRFSARQFPNYSSELNVNALLLGDSALYLCASDQGLNEKLFFGSGTQLSVL.

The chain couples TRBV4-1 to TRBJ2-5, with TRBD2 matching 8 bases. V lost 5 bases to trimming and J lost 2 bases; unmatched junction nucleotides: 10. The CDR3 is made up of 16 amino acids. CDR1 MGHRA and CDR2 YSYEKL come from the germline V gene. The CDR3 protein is CASSLVGGGIQETQYF. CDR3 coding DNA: TGCGCCAGCAGCTTGGTAGGCGGGGGGATTCAAGAGACCCAGTACTTC.

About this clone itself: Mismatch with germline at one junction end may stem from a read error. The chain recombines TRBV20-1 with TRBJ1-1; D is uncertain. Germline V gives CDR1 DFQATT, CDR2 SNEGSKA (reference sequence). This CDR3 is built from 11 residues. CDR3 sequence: CSARDYPGFIF. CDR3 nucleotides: TGCAGTGCTAGAGATTACCCAGGATTTATCTTT.

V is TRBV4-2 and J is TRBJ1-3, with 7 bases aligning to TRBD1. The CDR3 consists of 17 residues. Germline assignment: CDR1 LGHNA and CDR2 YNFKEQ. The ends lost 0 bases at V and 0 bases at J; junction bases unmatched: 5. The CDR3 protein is CASSQEPRGISGNTIYF. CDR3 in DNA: TGTGCCAGCAGCCAAGAACCCAGGGGGATCTCTGGAAACACCATATATTTT.

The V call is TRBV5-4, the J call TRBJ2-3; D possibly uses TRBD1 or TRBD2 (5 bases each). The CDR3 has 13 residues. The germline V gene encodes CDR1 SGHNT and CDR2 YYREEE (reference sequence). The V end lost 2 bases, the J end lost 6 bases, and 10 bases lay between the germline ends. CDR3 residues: CASSFGGMDTQYF. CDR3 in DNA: TGTGCCAGCAGCTTTGGGGGTATGGATACGCAGTATTTT.

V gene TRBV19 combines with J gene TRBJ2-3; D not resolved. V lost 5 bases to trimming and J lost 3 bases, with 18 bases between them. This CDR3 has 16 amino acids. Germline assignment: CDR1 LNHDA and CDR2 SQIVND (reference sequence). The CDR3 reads CASSLRATMRTDTQYF. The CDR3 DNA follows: TGTGCCAGTAGTCTTCGGGCCACCATGAGGACAGATACGCAGTATTTT.

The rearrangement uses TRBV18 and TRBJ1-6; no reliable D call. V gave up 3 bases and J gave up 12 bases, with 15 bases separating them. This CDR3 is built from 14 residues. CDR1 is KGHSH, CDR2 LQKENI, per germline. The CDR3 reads CASSPFAEFQPLHF. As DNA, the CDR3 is TGTGCCAGCTCACCCTTTGCAGAGTTCCAACCCCTCCACTTT.

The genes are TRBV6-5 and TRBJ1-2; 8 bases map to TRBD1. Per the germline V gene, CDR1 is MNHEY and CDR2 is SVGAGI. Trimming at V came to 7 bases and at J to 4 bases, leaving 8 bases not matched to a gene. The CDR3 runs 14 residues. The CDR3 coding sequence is TGTGCCAGCACTAAAGGACAGGGCACCTATGGCTACACCTTC. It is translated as CASTKGQGTYGYTF.

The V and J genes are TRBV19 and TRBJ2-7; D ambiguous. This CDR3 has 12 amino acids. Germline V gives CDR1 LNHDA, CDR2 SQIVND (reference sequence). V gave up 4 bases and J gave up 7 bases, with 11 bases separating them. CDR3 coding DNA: TGTGCCAGTAGTACCTTATACGGGGAGCAGTACTTC. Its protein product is CASSTLYGEQYF.

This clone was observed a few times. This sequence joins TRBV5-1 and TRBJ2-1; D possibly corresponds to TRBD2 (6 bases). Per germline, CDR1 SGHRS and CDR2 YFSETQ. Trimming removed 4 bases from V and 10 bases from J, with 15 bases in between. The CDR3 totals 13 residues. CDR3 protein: CASSPTSHGEQFF. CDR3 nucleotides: TGCGCCAGCAGCCCGACTAGTCACGGGGAGCAGTTCTTC.

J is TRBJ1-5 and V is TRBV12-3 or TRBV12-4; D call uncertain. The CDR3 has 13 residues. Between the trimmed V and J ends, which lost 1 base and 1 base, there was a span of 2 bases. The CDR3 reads CASSLGSNQPQHF. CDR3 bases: TGTGCCAGCAGTTTAGGGAGCAATCAGCCCCAGCATTTT.

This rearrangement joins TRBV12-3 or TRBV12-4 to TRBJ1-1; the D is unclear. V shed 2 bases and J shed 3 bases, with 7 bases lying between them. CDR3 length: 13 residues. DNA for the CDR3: TGTGCCAGCAGTTTATCTCCGGACACTGAAGCTTTCTTT. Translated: CASSLSPDTEAFF.

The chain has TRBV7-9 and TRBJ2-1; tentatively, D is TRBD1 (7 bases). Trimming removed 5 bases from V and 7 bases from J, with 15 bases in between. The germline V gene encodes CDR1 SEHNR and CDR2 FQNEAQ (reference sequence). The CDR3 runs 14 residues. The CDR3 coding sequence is TGTGCCAGCAGCATGACAGGGCGGGGAAATGAGCAGTTCTTC. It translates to CASSMTGRGNEQFF.

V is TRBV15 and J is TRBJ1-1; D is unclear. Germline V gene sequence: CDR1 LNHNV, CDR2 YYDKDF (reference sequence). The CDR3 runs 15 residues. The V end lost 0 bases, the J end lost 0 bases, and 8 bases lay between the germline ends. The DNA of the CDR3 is TGTGCCACCAGCAGAGACTTTAACATGAACACTGAAGCTTTCTTT. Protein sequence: CATSRDFNMNTEAFF. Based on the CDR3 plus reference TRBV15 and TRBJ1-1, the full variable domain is DAMVIQNPRYQVTQFGKPVTLSCSQTLNHNVMYWYQQKSSQAPKLLFHYYDKDFNNEADTPDNFQSRRPNTSFCFLDIRSPGLGDTAMYLCATSRDFNMNTEAFFGQGTRLTVV.